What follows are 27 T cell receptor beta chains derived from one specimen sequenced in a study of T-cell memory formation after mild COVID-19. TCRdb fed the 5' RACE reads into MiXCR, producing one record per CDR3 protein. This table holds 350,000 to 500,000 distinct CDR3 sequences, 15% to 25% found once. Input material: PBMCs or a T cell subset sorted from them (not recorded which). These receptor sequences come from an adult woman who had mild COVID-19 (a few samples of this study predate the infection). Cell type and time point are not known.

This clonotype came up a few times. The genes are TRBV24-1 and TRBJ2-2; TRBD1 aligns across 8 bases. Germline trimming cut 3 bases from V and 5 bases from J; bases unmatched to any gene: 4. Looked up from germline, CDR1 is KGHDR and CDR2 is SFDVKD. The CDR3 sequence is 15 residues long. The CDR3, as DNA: TGTGCCACCAGTGATGCGGACAGGGAGACCGGGGAGCTGTTTTTT. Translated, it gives CATSDADRETGELFF.

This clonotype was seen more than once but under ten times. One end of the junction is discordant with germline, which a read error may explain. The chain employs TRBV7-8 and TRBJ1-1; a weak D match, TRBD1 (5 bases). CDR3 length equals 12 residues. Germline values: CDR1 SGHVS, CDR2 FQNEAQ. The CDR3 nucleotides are TGTGCGAGCACCTCAGGGAGCGGTGAAGCTTTCTTT. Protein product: CASTSGSGEAFF. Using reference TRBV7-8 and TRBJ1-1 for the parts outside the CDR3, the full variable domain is GAGVSQSPRYKVAKRGQDVALRCDPISGHVSLFWYQQALGQGPEFLTYFQNEAQLDKSGLPSDRFFAERPEGSVSTLKIQRTQQEDSAVYLCASTSGSGEAFFGQGTRLTVV.

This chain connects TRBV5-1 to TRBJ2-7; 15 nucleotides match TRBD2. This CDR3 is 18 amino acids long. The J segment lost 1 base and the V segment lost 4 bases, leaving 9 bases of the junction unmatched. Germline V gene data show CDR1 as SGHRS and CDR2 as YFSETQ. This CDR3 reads CASSPPGLAGGQSYEQYF. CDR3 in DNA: TGCGCCAGCAGCCCCCCGGGACTAGCGGGAGGCCAATCCTACGAGCAGTACTTC.

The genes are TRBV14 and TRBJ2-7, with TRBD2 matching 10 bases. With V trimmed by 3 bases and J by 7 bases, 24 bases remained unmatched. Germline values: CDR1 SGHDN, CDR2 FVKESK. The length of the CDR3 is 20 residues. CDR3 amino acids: CASSHLPAGLAGDLYAEQYF. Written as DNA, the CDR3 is TGTGCCAGCAGCCACCTCCCTGCGGGGCTAGCGGGAGACCTCTACGCTGAGCAGTACTTC. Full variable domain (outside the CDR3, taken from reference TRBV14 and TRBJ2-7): EAGVTQFPSHSVIEKGQTVTLRCDPISGHDNLYWYRRVMGKEIKFLLHFVKESKQDESGMPNNRFLAERTGGTYSTLKVQPAELEDSGVYFCASSHLPAGLAGDLYAEQYFGPGTRLTVT.

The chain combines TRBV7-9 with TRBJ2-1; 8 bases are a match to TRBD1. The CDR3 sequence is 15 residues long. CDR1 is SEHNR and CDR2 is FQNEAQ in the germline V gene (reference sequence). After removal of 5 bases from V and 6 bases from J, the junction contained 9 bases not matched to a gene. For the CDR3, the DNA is TGTGCCAGCAGCACGACAGGGGAAGCCCCCAATGAGCAGTTCTTC. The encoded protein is CASSTTGEAPNEQFF.

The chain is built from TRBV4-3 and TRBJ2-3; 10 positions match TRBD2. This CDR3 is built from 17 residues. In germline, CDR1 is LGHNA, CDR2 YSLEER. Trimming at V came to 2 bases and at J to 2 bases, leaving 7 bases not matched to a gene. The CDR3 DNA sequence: TGCGCCAGCAGCCAAAATTTAGCGGGAGGTCCCACAGATACGCAGTATTTT. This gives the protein CASSQNLAGGPTDTQYF.

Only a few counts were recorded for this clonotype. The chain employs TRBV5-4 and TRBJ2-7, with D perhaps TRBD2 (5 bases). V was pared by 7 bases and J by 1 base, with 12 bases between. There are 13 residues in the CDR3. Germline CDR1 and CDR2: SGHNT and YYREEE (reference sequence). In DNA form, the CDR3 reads TGTGCCAGCCGACCTCCGGGGTCCTACGAGCAGTACTTC. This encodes CASRPPGSYEQYF. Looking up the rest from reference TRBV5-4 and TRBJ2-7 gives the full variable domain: ETGVTQSPTHLIKTRGQQVTLRCSSQSGHNTVSWYQQALGQGPQFIFQYYREEENGRGNFPPRFSGLQFPNYSSELNVNALELDDSALYLCASRPPGSYEQYFGPGTRLTVT.

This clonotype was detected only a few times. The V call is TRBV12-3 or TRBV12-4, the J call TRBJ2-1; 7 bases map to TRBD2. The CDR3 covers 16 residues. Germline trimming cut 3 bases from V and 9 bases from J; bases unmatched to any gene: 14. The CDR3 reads CASSFLGFGGSAEQFF. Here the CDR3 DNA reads TGTGCCAGCAGTTTTTTAGGCTTTGGCGGGAGCGCTGAGCAGTTCTTC.

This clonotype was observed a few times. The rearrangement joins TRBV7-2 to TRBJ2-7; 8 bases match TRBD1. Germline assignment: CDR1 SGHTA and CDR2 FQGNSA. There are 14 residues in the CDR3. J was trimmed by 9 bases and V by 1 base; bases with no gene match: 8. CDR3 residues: CASSLDTGGFVQYF. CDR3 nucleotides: TGTGCCAGCAGCTTAGACACAGGGGGTTTCGTGCAGTACTTC.

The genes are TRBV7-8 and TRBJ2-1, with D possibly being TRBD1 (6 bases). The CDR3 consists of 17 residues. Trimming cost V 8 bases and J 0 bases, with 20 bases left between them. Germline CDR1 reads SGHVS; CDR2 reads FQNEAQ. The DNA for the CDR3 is TGTGCCAGCGCACCTGGGGGCGGTGCCAGCTCCTACAATGAGCAGTTCTTC. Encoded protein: CASAPGGGASSYNEQFF.

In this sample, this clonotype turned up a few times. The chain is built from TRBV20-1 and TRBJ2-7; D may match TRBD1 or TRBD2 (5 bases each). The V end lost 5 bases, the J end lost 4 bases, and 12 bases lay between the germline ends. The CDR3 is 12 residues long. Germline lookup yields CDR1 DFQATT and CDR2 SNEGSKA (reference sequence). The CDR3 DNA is TGCAGTGCTCCCGGGACGGGATACGAGCAGTACTTC. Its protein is CSAPGTGYEQYF.

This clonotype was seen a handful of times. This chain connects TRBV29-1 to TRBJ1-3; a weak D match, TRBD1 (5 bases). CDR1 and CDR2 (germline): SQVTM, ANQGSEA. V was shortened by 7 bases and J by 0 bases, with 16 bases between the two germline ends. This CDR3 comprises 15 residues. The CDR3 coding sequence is TGCAGCGCAGCCCAGGGTGCCTTCTCTGGAAACACCATATATTTT. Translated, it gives CSAAQGAFSGNTIYF.

The CDR3 bases are TGTGCCAGCAGTTACTCGAGAGGGGGGTCCCCTTCCCTCCACTTT. Its protein product is CASSYSRGGSPSLHF. The chain employs TRBV6-5 and TRBJ1-6; D is perhaps TRBD1 (6 bases). V lost 0 bases and J lost 14, with 17 bases in between. Germline V CDR1 and CDR2: MNHEY, SVGAGI. The CDR3 is 15 residues long.

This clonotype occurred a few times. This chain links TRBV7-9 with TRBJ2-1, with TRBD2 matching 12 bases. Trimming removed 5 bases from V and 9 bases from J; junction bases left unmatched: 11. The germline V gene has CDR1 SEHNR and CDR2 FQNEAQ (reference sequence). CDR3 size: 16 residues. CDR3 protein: CASSPRLAGVWREQFF. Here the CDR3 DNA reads TGTGCCAGCAGCCCCCGACTAGCGGGAGTTTGGCGTGAGCAGTTCTTC.

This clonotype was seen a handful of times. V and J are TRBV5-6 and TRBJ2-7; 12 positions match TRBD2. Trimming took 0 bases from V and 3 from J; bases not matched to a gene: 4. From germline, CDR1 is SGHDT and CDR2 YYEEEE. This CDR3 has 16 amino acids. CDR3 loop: CASSLGLAGALYEQYF. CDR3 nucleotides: TGTGCCAGCAGCTTGGGACTAGCGGGAGCCCTCTACGAGCAGTACTTC.

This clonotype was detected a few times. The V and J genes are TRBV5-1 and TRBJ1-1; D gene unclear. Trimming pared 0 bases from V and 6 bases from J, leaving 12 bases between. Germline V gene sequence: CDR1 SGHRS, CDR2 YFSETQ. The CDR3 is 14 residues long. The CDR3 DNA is TGCGCCAGCAGCTTGGAATTGAGGGAAGCTGAAGCTTTCTTT. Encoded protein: CASSLELREAEAFF.

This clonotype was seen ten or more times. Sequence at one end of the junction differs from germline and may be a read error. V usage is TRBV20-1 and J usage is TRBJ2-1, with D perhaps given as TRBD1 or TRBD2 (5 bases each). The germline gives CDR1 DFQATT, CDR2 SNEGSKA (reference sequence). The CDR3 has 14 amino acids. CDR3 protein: CSARRGVSFNEQFF. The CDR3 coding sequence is TGCAGTGCTAGAAGAGGGGTATCCTTCAATGAGCAGTTCTTC.

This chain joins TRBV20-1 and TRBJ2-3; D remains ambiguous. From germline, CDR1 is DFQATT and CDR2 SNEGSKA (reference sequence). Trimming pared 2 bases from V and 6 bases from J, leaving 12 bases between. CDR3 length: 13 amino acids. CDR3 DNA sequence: TGCAGTGCTAGAAAAGAAAATGCCGATACGCAGTATTTT. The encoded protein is CSARKENADTQYF.

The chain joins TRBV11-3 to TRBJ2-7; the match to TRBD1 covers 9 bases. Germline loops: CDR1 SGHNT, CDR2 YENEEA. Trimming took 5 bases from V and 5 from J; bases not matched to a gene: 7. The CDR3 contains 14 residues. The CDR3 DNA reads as TGTGCCAGCAGCCAAACCGGGACAGGGCACGAGCAGTACTTC. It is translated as CASSQTGTGHEQYF.

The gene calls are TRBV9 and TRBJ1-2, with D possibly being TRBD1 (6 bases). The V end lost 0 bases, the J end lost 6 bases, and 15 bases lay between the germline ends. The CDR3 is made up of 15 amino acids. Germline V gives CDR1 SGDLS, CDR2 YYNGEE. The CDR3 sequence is CASSVATGGANGYTF. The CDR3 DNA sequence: TGTGCCAGCAGCGTAGCTACCGGGGGCGCGAATGGCTACACCTTC. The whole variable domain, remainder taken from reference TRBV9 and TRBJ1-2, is DSGVTQTPKHLITATGQRVTLRCSPRSGDLSVYWYQQSLDQGLQFLIQYYNGEERAKGNILERFSAQQFPDLHSELNLSSLELGDSALYFCASSVATGGANGYTFGSGTRLTVV.

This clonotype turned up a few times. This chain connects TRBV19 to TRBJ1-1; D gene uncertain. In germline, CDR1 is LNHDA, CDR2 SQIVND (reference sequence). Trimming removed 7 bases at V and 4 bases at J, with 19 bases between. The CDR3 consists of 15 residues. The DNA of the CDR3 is TGTGCCAGTACTCCTCGAGGACTAAGGGTCACTGAAGCTTTCTTT. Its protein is CASTPRGLRVTEAFF.

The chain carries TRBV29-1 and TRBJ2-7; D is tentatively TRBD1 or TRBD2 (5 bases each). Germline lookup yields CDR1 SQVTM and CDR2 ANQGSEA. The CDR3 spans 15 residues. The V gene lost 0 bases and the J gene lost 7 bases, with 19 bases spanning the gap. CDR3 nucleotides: TGCAGCGTTGAAGATGAGGGGACGGGTTCGTTGGAGCAGTACTTC. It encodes CSVEDEGTGSLEQYF.

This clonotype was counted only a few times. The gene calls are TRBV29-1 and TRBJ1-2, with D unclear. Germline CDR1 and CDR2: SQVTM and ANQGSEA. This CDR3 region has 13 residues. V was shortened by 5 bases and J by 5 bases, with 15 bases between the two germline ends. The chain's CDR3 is CSVPSWREYGYTF. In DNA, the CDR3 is TGCAGCGTTCCCAGCTGGAGGGAGTATGGCTACACCTTC.

The CDR3 here is CASSMTLAVYTF. The CDR3 region has the DNA TGTGCCAGTAGTATGACCCTCGCAGTTTACACCTTC. The chain combines TRBV19 with TRBJ1-2; D call uncertain. V lost 3 bases to trimming and J lost 11 bases, with 13 bases between them. CDR3 length equals 12 residues. The germline V gene has CDR1 LNHDA and CDR2 SQIVND (reference sequence).

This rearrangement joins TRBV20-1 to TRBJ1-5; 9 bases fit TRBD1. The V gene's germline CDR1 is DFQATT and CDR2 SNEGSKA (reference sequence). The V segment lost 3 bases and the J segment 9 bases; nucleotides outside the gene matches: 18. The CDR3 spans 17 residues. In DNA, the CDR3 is TGCAGTGCTAGCCAACAGGGGGCGCTCCCCCGGGACGGGCCCCAGCATTTT. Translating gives CSASQQGALPRDGPQHF.

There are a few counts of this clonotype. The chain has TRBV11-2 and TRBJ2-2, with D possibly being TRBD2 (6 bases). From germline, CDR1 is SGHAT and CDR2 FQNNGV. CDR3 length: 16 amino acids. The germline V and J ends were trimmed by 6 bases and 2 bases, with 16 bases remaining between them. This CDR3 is CASRRWGGRNTGELFF. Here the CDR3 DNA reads TGTGCCAGCAGGAGATGGGGAGGTCGTAACACCGGGGAGCTGTTTTTT.

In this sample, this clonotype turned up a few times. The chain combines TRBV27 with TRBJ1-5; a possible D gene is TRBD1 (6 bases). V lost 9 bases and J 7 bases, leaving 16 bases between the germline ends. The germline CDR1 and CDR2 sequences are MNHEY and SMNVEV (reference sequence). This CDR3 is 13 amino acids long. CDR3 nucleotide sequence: TGTGCCAGTAAGGGGGAAGTGGGACAGCCCCAGCATTTT. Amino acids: CASKGEVGQPQHF.